One sample yielded the 18 T cell receptor beta chains listed below, sequenced in a study of regulatory dendritic cells for organ transplantation. The assay was immunoSEQ multiplex PCR, and TCRdb's table has in-frame clones only and misses some. The sample includes about 30,000 clones, over 75% of them seen just once. The sample was memory CD4+ T cells from blood. Subset in this sample: CD45RO+ memory T cells. These receptors all come from a human donor in good health.

The V call is TRBV10-3, the J call TRBJ2-1; 12 nucleotides match TRBD2. The V gene end was trimmed by 3 bases and the J gene end by 0 bases; junction bases not matched to a gene: 6. This CDR3 is 18 amino acids long. Per the germline V gene, CDR1 is ENHRY and CDR2 is SYGVKD. CDR3 in DNA: TGTGCCATCAGTGACGGGCTAGCGGGGGGGAGCTCCTACAATGAGCAGTTCTTC. As protein: CAISDGLAGGSSYNEQFF.

This chain joins TRBV9 and TRBJ2-6; TRBD1 aligns across 9 bases. Germline CDR1 reads SGDLS; CDR2 reads YYNGEE. CDR3 length: 18 amino acids. J gave up 4 bases and V 2 bases, and 10 bases lay outside the gene matches. CDR3 loop: CASSVSPGTGYGANVLTF. CDR3 bases: TGTGCCAGCAGCGTCAGTCCCGGGACAGGGTACGGGGCCAACGTCCTGACTTTC.

The chain is built from TRBV5-5 and TRBJ1-5, with D uncertain. The V and J ends lost 0 bases and 4 bases respectively, with 11 bases between them. CDR1 is SGHKS, CDR2 YYEKEE, per germline (reference sequence). The CDR3 is made up of 15 amino acids. In DNA, the CDR3 is TGTGCCAGCAGCTTGGGAGGCGGGTTTAATCAGCCCCAGCATTTT. It encodes CASSLGGGFNQPQHF.

For the CDR3, the DNA is TGTGCCAGCATCGACAGTCCCTTGAACACTGAAGCTTTCTTT. Amino acids: CASIDSPLNTEAFF. This rearrangement joins TRBV7-2 to TRBJ1-1; tentatively, D is TRBD1 (5 bases). The CDR3 runs 14 residues. CDR1 and CDR2 from the germline V gene are SGHTA and FQGNSA. The V end was cut by 7 bases, the J end by 0 bases, with 12 bases between.

This clone appeared a few times. The chain carries TRBV7-9 and TRBJ2-2, with 9 bases that match TRBD2. Germline CDR1 SEHNR, CDR2 FQNEAQ (reference sequence). Unmatched junction bases numbered 14, after V lost 8 bases and J lost 7 bases. CDR3 size: 16 residues. CDR3 region: CASDNLAGENNGELFF. CDR3 coding DNA: TGTGCCAGCGATAATTTAGCGGGGGAGAATAACGGGGAGCTGTTTTTT.

The chain combines TRBV27 with TRBJ2-2; D is uncertain. With 5 bases removed from V and 6 bases from J, the gap between germline ends came to 13 bases. Germline V gives CDR1 MNHEY, CDR2 SMNVEV (reference sequence). The length of the CDR3 is 14 residues. Here the CDR3 reads CASSPSPRAGELFF. The CDR3 DNA is TGTGCCAGCAGTCCGTCTCCACGAGCCGGGGAGCTGTTTTTT.

This CDR3 reads CASSESSTYRATNEKLFF. CDR3 in DNA: TGTGCCAGCAGCGAAAGCTCTACTTACAGGGCAACTAATGAAAAACTGTTTTTT. The chain has TRBV9 and TRBJ1-4; D possibly corresponds to TRBD1 (6 bases). Germline V gene lookup returns CDR1 SGDLS and CDR2 YYNGEE. V lost 3 bases and J 0 bases, leaving 18 bases between the germline ends. This CDR3 comprises 18 residues.

The rearrangement links TRBV6-6 to TRBJ1-5; 8 bases line up with TRBD1. Losses at the gene ends were 5 bases for V and 7 bases for J; bases not matched to a gene: 7. The germline V gene has CDR1 MNHNY and CDR2 SVGAGI (reference sequence). The CDR3 runs to 14 residues. The CDR3 sequence: CASSPQGAWQPQHF. Written as DNA, the CDR3 is TGTGCCAGCAGTCCTCAGGGGGCATGGCAGCCCCAGCATTTT.

The rearrangement joins TRBV29-1 to TRBJ1-1; the D is unclear. Trimming took 6 bases from V and 7 from J, leaving 12 bases between them. The CDR3 runs 11 residues. CDR1 is SQVTM and CDR2 is ANQGSEA in the germline V gene. The chain's CDR3 is CSVLNTLEAFF. In nucleotides, the CDR3 is TGCAGCGTGCTAAATACTCTTGAAGCTTTCTTT. Looking up the rest from reference TRBV29-1 and TRBJ1-1 gives the full variable domain: SAVISQKPSRDICQRGTSLTIQCQVDSQVTMMFWYRQQPGQSLTLIATANQGSEATYESGFVIDKFPISRPNLTFSTLTVSNMSPEDSSIYLCSVLNTLEAFFGQGTRLTVV.

The chain uses TRBV7-8 and TRBJ2-7; no reliable D call. Germline CDR1 is SGHVS and CDR2 is FQNEAQ. V was clipped by 1 base and J by 2 bases, with 12 bases between them. This CDR3 has 15 amino acids. CDR3 region: CASSLEGLSAYEQYF. The DNA for the CDR3 is TGTGCCAGCAGCTTAGAAGGCTTGTCCGCCTACGAGCAGTACTTC.

The genes are TRBV19 and TRBJ1-2; weak D call: TRBD1 (6 bases). The germline V gene encodes CDR1 LNHDA and CDR2 SQIVND (reference sequence). The CDR3 runs 14 residues. Trimming cost V 6 bases and J 7 bases, with 18 bases left between them. The DNA for the CDR3 is TGTGCCAGTAGCGGGACACCCGGGGTGATTGGCTACACCTTC. Translated: CASSGTPGVIGYTF. The full variable domain, in which reference TRBV19 and TRBJ1-2 provide the parts outside the CDR3, is DGGITQSPKYLFRKEGQNVTLSCEQNLNHDAMYWYRQDPGQGLRLIYYSQIVNDFQKGDIAEGYSVSREKKESFPLTVTSAQKNPTAFYLCASSGTPGVIGYTFGSGTRLTVV.

V is TRBV11-1 and J is TRBJ2-5; 10 nucleotides match TRBD2. CDR1 and CDR2 (germline): SGHAT, FQDESV (reference sequence). CDR3 length equals 16 residues. V was clipped by 5 bases and J by 1 base; unmatched bases: 7. In DNA form, the CDR3 reads TGTGCCAGCAGCAGCGCTCTAGCGGGGGTCCAAGAGACCCAGTACTTC. Protein: CASSSALAGVQETQYF.

This chain links TRBV5-1 with TRBJ1-4; 7 bases match TRBD1. The trim removed 0 bases at V and 8 bases at J, leaving 7 bases unmatched. Germline V gives CDR1 SGHRS, CDR2 YFSETQ. The CDR3 has 15 amino acids. In DNA form, the CDR3 reads TGCGCCAGCAGCTTGGGCCCAGGGGGGTCGGAAAAACTGTTTTTT. Translating gives CASSLGPGGSEKLFF.

V and J are TRBV7-3 and TRBJ2-7, with 11 bases fitting TRBD2. Germline-derived CDR1 and CDR2 are SGHTA and FQGTGA. The CDR3 covers 14 residues. The trim removed 8 bases at V and 6 bases at J, leaving 9 bases unmatched. The CDR3 is CASQITSGSSEQYF. The DNA of the CDR3 is TGTGCCAGCCAGATCACTAGCGGGAGTTCCGAGCAGTACTTC.

The V gene is TRBV30, the J gene TRBJ1-3; D gene unclear. V was shortened by 1 base and J by 0 bases, with 13 bases between the two germline ends. Germline CDR1 and CDR2: GTSNPN and SVGIG (reference sequence). The CDR3 spans 16 residues. CDR3 in amino acids: CAWSGVGRYSGNTIYF. The DNA of the CDR3 is TGTGCCTGGAGTGGAGTTGGTAGATACTCTGGAAACACCATATATTTT.

V gene TRBV28 combines with J gene TRBJ1-1, with D uncertain. Trimming cost V 7 bases and J 0 bases, with 9 bases left between them. The CDR3 spans 13 residues. Germline CDR1 MDHEN, CDR2 SYDVKM. The CDR3 protein is CASIRQMNTEAFF. CDR3 in DNA: TGTGCCAGCATCAGGCAGATGAACACTGAAGCTTTCTTT.

The chain couples TRBV6-4 to TRBJ2-1; D is unresolved. With 0 bases removed from V and 0 bases from J, the gap between germline ends came to 15 bases. Germline V CDR1 and CDR2: MRHNA, SNTAGT. The CDR3 consists of 18 residues. CDR3 in amino acids: CASSDSVWGTSSYNEQFF. The CDR3 DNA is TGTGCCAGCAGTGACTCTGTTTGGGGTACCAGCTCCTACAATGAGCAGTTCTTC.

This chain connects TRBV19 to TRBJ2-1, with 12 bases identical to TRBD2. The CDR3 loop spans 15 amino acids. The trim removed 4 bases at V and 4 bases at J, leaving 2 bases unmatched. Germline CDR1 and CDR2: LNHDA and SQIVND (reference sequence). CDR3 coding DNA: TGTGCCAGTAGTAGGACTAGCGGGACTTACAATGAGCAGTTCTTC. It specifies CASSRTSGTYNEQFF.